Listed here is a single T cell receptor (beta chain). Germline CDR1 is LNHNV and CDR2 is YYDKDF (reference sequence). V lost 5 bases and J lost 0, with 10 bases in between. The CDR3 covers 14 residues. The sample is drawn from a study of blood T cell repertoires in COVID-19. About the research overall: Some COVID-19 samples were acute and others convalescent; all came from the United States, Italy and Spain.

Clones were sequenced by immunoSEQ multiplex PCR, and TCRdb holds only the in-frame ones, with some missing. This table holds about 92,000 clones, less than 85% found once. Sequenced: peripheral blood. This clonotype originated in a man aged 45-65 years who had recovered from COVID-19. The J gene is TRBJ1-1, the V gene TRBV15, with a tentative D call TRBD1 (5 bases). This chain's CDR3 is CATSGGDMNTEAFF. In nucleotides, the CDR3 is TGTGCCACCAGCGGGGGGGATATGAACACTGAAGCTTTCTTT.